These T cell receptor beta chains were read from a single sample in a study of T cells after yellow fever vaccination. TCRdb re-derived calls from the 5' RACE reads in MiXCR, one entry per CDR3 protein. The sample shows around 300,000 distinct CDR3 sequences, 4.1% of them seen only once. This material consisted of PBMCs, taken 5 days after the yellow fever booster vaccination. Source of these receptors: a man aged 18 to 30 who received the YFV17D yellow fever vaccine. Each CDR3 is given with its conserved first and last residue. The D gene is left open where the match is weak. Size is omitted from some rows. Given values are once, few, many or a class for expanded clones.

TRBV5-5	.	17	TRBJ2-5	TRBD1	TGTGCCAGCAGCGAAGTCGGGACAGGCCCGAGGGGGGAGACCCAGTACTTC	CASSEVGTGPRGETQYF
TRBV6-5	few	15	TRBJ2-6	.	TGTGCCAGCAGTTACTCTACTTCTGGGGCCAACGTCCTGACTTTC	CASSYSTSGANVLTF
TRBV28	.	14	TRBJ2-1	TRBD2	TGTGCCAGCAGTTTCGGGGGGAGGTACAATGAGCAGTTCTTC	CASSFGGRYNEQFF
TRBV27	.	14	TRBJ1-3	.	TGTGCCAGCAGTTCTCACAACGCTGGAAACACCATATATTTT	CASSSHNAGNTIYF
TRBV4-3	many	15	TRBJ1-2	.	TGCGCCAGCAGCCAAGTGGGGGGTATCAACTATGGCTACACCTTC	CASSQVGGINYGYTF
TRBV30	few	16	TRBJ2-7	TRBD1	TGTGCCTGGAGCCAGGGACAGGGGGCGATTGGCTACGAGCAGTACTTC	CAWSQGQGAIGYEQYF
TRBV20-1	.	17	TRBJ2-2	TRBD2	TGCAGTGCCCCTCGGACTAGCCGTAACCTGAACACCGGGGAGCTGTTTTTT	CSAPRTSRNLNTGELFF
TRBV28	.	16	TRBJ1-6	TRBD1	TGTGCCAGCACCATACCCCCCGGCAGGGGGCGGTCACCCCTCCACTTT	CASTIPPGRGRSPLHF
TRBV20-1	many	15	TRBJ2-1	.	TGCAGTGCTAGAGTGGGTCAGGGCCACCACAATGAGCAGTTCTTC	CSARVGQGHHNEQFF
TRBV4-1	.	16	TRBJ2-1	.	TGCGCCAGCAGCCACCCGGGGGGCCTAACGGGCAATGAGCAGTTCTTC	CASSHPGGLTGNEQFF
TRBV7-9	.	15	TRBJ2-5	TRBD1	TGTGCCAGCAGCTTAGGACAGGGCACCCGAGAGACCCAGTACTTC	CASSLGQGTRETQYF
TRBV20-1	few	15	TRBJ2-3	.	TGCAGTGCTAGAGACCCAGCACCCTACACAGATACGCAGTATTTT	CSARDPAPYTDTQYF
TRBV10-3	.	16	TRBJ2-1	TRBD2	TGTGCCATCAGTGAGTCAAGGACTAGCGGGGGCAATGAGCAGTTCTTC	CAISESRTSGGNEQFF
TRBV4-1	.	14	TRBJ2-1	.	TGCGCCAGCAGCCAAGAGGAGTTCGGAGATGAGCAGTTCTTC	CASSQEEFGDEQFF
TRBV6-2/TRBV6-3	.	13	TRBJ2-1	.	TGTGCCAGCAGGGTACTAGTCATCGATGAGCAGTTCTTC	CASRVLVIDEQFF
TRBV3-1	.	14	TRBJ1-5	.	TGTGCCAGCAGCCAAGCGGGGAACAATCAGCCCCAGCATTTT	CASSQAGNNQPQHF
TRBV24-1	few	15	TRBJ2-2	.	TGTGCCACCAGTGACCCAGGACAGCCCACCGGGGAGCTGTTTTTT	CATSDPGQPTGELFF
TRBV27	few	18	TRBJ2-5	.	TGTGCCAGCAGTCCGCAGGGTTGGGGGGGGGGCCTCCAAGAGACCCAGTACTTC	CASSPQGWGGGLQETQYF
TRBV5-5	many	13	TRBJ1-2	.	TGTGCCAGCAGGATCGACAGGAACTATGGCTACACCTTC	CASRIDRNYGYTF
TRBV5-1	few	17	TRBJ2-2	.	TGCGCCACCTCTCGAAACCTTGGGACACCGAACACCGGGGAGCTGTTTTTT	CATSRNLGTPNTGELFF
TRBV5-1	many	14	TRBJ1-5	TRBD1	TGCGCCAGCAGCGCGGGGACAGGGAGTCAGCCCCAGCATTTT	CASSAGTGSQPQHF
TRBV7-8	few	15	TRBJ1-2	.	TGTGCCAGCAGCATTACCTACCCGGGGGAGGATGGCTACACCTTC	CASSITYPGEDGYTF
TRBV4-2	many	16	TRBJ2-1	TRBD2	TGTGCCAGCAGCCAAGATCTGTCTAGCGGGGGGAATGAGCAGTTCTTC	CASSQDLSSGGNEQFF
TRBV9	.	14	TRBJ1-2	.	TGTGCCAGCAGCCCGCGGACAGATCCTAATGGCTACACCTTC	CASSPRTDPNGYTF
TRBV6-5	many	15	TRBJ2-7	TRBD2	TGTGCCAGCAGTTACTCACTAGCGGGGGGCTACGAGCAGTACTTC	CASSYSLAGGYEQYF
TRBV11-2	many	15	TRBJ2-3	TRBD2	TGTGCCAGCAGCTTAAGGCGGGGGGGCCGAGATACGCAGTATTTT	CASSLRRGGRDTQYF
TRBV5-1	many	15	TRBJ2-4	TRBD2	TGCGCCAGCAGCACTACGGGGGAGGGGCTGAACATTCAGTACTTC	CASSTTGEGLNIQYF
TRBV7-2	many	14	TRBJ2-3	.	TGTGCCAGCAGCTTGGGGATCAGCACAGATACGCAGTATTTT	CASSLGISTDTQYF
TRBV2	many	15	TRBJ1-2	.	TGTGCCAGCAGTGAAGAGGGAACCCAGGGCTATGGCTACACCTTC	CASSEEGTQGYGYTF
TRBV3-1	.	12	TRBJ2-1	.	TGTGCCAGCAGCCTACCCCGGGGTGAGCAGTTCTTC	CASSLPRGEQFF
TRBV4-3	.	13	TRBJ1-2	.	TGCGCCAGCAGCCAAGATCGGCAGGGATCCTACACCTTC	CASSQDRQGSYTF
TRBV24-1	many	14	TRBJ2-1	.	TGTGCCACCAGTGATTTCCAAATCCAGGATGAGCAGTTCTTC	CATSDFQIQDEQFF
TRBV25-1	few	17	TRBJ2-2	TRBD2	TGTGCCAGCAGTGTATCAGCGGCGGGGGTTTTCACCGGGGAGCTGTTTTTT	CASSVSAAGVFTGELFF
TRBV7-2	few	16	TRBJ2-1	TRBD2	TGTGCCAGCAGCTTAAGCGGGACTAGCGGGGGGTGGGAGCAGTTCTTC	CASSLSGTSGGWEQFF
TRBV6-5	few	17	TRBJ1-6	.	TGTGCCAGCAGTTACTCTCTCATTTCCGGTTGGAATTCACCCCTCCACTTT	CASSYSLISGWNSPLHF
TRBV9	.	16	TRBJ1-6	.	TGTGCCAGCAGCGCAGGCGCACAGTTATATAATTCACCCCTCCACTTT	CASSAGAQLYNSPLHF
TRBV7-9	many	15	TRBJ1-4	TRBD1	TGTGCCAGCAGTCCTCAGGGGGCGAGAAATGAAAAACTGTTTTTT	CASSPQGARNEKLFF
TRBV29-1	.	13	TRBJ2-3	.	TGCAGCGTTGGAACGGGGATCACAGATACGCAGTATTTT	CSVGTGITDTQYF
TRBV19	.	14	TRBJ2-1	TRBD1	TGTGCCAGTAGTATCGGGACAGGGAAGAATGAGCAGTTCTTC	CASSIGTGKNEQFF